The TCR beta chain under discussion was sequenced for a study of T cell responses to AZD1222 COVID-19 vaccine. Study-level results: Nearly half of spike-specific TCRs reportedly target unmutated variant regions.

Trimming removed 7 bases at V and 3 bases at J, with 11 bases between. The CDR3 contains 13 residues. CDR1 and CDR2 (germline): LNHDA, SQIVND (reference sequence). Comment on this clone: Its cognate antigen is unknown.

Here immunoSEQ multiplex PCR was the method, and the copy in TCRdb shows in-frame clones only, minus some. Of about 150,000 clones in the sample, approximately 90% were seen once. The J gene is TRBJ2-3, the V gene TRBV19; D gene ambiguous. The TCR originated in an adult in good health. The sample here was peripheral blood, taken on day 0 of AZD1222 vaccination. The CDR3 here is CASKNTETDTQYF. In DNA, the CDR3 is TGTGCCAGTAAGAACACAGAGACAGATACGCAGTATTTT.